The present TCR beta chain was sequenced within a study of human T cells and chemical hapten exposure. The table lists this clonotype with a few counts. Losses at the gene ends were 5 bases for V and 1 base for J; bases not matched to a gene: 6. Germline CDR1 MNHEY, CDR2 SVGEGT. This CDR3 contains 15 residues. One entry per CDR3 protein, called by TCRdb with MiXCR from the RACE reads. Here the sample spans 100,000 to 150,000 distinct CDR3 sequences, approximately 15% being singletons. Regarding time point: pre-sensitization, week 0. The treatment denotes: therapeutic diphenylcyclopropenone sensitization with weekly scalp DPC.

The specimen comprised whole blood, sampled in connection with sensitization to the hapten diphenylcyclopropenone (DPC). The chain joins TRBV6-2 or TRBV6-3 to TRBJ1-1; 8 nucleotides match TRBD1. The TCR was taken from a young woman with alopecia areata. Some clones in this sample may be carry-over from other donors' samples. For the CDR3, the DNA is TGTGCCAGCAGTAGAGACAGGGGCGCGAACACTGAAGCTTTCTTT. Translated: CASSRDRGANTEAFF.